These 3 T cell receptor beta chains were all obtained from the same sample, sequenced in a study of blood T cell repertoires in COVID-19. The assay was immunoSEQ multiplex PCR, and TCRdb's table has in-frame clones only and misses some. Among roughly 260,000 clones listed, roughly nine tenths were seen once. Input material: peripheral blood. These receptors came from a middle-aged man who had recovered from COVID-19.

The chain carries TRBV5-4 and TRBJ2-3; 16 nucleotides align to TRBD2. The CDR3 is 19 amino acids. CDR1 SGHNT and CDR2 YYREEE come from the germline V gene (reference sequence). The V and J ends lost 5 bases and 5 bases, in that order; junction bases with no gene match: 14. The CDR3 protein is CASRLRGTSGRAFEDTQYF. In nucleotides, the CDR3 is TGTGCCAGCAGACTCCGCGGGACTAGCGGGAGGGCCTTCGAAGATACGCAGTATTTT.

The chain combines TRBV7-8 with TRBJ2-5; a weak D match, TRBD2 (5 bases). This CDR3 is 15 amino acids long. Germline V gene lookup returns CDR1 SGHVS and CDR2 FQNEAQ. Between the trimmed V and J ends, which lost 5 bases and 5 bases, there was a span of 18 bases. The CDR3 region has the DNA TGTGCCAGCAGCCGAGCGACGGGATCCAGGGAGACCCAGTACTTC. Translation gives CASSRATGSRETQYF.

The chain couples TRBV19 to TRBJ1-1; TRBD1 is a possible D gene (6 bases). V shed 7 bases and J shed 4 bases, with 19 bases lying between them. There are 15 residues in the CDR3. Per germline, CDR1 LNHDA and CDR2 SQIVND (reference sequence). CDR3 in amino acids: CASTPWDTRSTEAFF. CDR3 bases: TGTGCCAGTACCCCATGGGACACCCGGAGCACTGAAGCTTTCTTT.